This T cell receptor beta chain is from a study of OX40 agonist ivuxolimab in advanced cancers. The overall study: The patients' treatment was ivuxolimab, an agonistic anti-OX40 (CD134) antibody. Patients were dosed intravenously with ivuxolimab at 0.01 to 10 mg/kg every 2 weeks. Study-wide results and caveats: There were, on average, more expanded clones in CD8+ T cells than in CD4+.

Points on this clone: Its antigen remains unknown.

Germline CDR1 is SGHRS and CDR2 is YFSETQ. This CDR3 comprises 14 residues. Trimming shortened V by 2 bases and J by 0 bases, and 7 bases separated the two germline ends. The table came from immunoSEQ multiplex PCR; TCRdb's copy has only in-frame clones and leaves some out. This table has 70,000 or so clones, approximately 81% appearing once. The specimen comprised CD4+ or CD8+ T cells sorted from blood, sampled in a trial of the OX40 agonist ivuxolimab. This sequence originates from an adult with an advanced solid tumor such as melanoma, head and neck, liver or kidney cancer. This rearrangement joins TRBV5-1 to TRBJ2-3; D not resolved. CDR3 nucleotide sequence: TGCGCCAGCAGCTTCCCCCTTAGCACAGATACGCAGTATTTT. Encoded protein: CASSFPLSTDTQYF.